Below, 9 T cell receptor beta chains from the same sample are listed, as sequenced in a study of blood T cell repertoires in COVID-19. TCRdb's table, derived via immunoSEQ multiplex PCR, lists solely in-frame clones and lacks some. The data show more than 300,000 clones, with roughly nine tenths seen just once and roughly 3.9% held by the top ten. The sample was PBMCs or T cells enriched from blood (not recorded which). These receptors came from a woman in her 30s who had been exposed to COVID-19.

The chain employs TRBV5-1 and TRBJ2-1, with unresolved D. The CDR3 is 15 residues long. CDR1 SGHRS and CDR2 YFSETQ come from the germline V gene. V lost 1 base to trimming and J lost 4 bases, with 12 bases between them. Written as DNA, the CDR3 is TGCGCCAGCAGCTTGACCTATTCTGAATACAATGAGCAGTTCTTC. Protein sequence: CASSLTYSEYNEQFF. The full variable domain, rest sourced from reference TRBV5-1 and TRBJ2-1, is KAGVTQTPRYLIKTRGQQVTLSCSPISGHRSVSWYQQTPGQGLQFLFEYFSETQRNKGNFPGRFSGRQFSNSRSEMNVSTLELGDSALYLCASSLTYSEYNEQFFGPGTRLTVL.

CDR3 residues: CASSFTGGRMNTEAFF. CDR3 in DNA: TGTGCCAGCAGCTTCACAGGGGGCCGGATGAACACTGAAGCTTTCTTT. The genes are TRBV7-6 and TRBJ1-1, with 9 bases matching TRBD1. Germline values: CDR1 SGHVS, CDR2 FNYEAQ. This CDR3 comprises 16 residues. V shed 3 bases, J shed 0 bases, and the junction held 5 bases outside the gene matches.

The chain uses TRBV11-2 and TRBJ2-7; tentative D call: TRBD2 (7 bases). Germline CDR1 and CDR2: SGHAT and FQNNGV. This CDR3 has 14 amino acids. Trimming took 1 base from V and 7 from J, leaving 14 bases between them. The CDR3 coding sequence is TGTGCCAGCAGCTTAGCGGGGGGCCGGGGGGAGCAGTACTTC. Protein product: CASSLAGGRGEQYF.

This rearrangement joins TRBV12-3 or TRBV12-4 to TRBJ1-6; D gene uncertain. The CDR3 contains 11 residues. V gave up 3 bases and J gave up 10 bases, with 4 bases separating them. CDR3 amino acids: CASSLRSPLHF. CDR3 sequence (DNA): TGTGCCAGCAGTTTGAGATCACCCCTCCACTTT.

The CDR3 DNA reads as TGTGCCAGCCGTACAGGGGGCAATGAGCAGTTCTTC. It yields the protein CASRTGGNEQFF. The V gene is TRBV28, the J gene TRBJ2-1, with 8 bases matching TRBD1. Germline lookup yields CDR1 MDHEN and CDR2 SYDVKM. The V segment lost 8 bases and the J segment 6 bases; nucleotides outside the gene matches: 3. The CDR3 sequence is 12 residues long. Supplemented by reference TRBV28 and TRBJ2-1, the full variable domain reads DVKVTQSSRYLVKRTGEKVFLECVQDMDHENMFWYRQDPGLGLRLIYFSYDVKMKEKGDIPEGYSVSREKKERFSLILESASTNQTSMYLCASRTGGNEQFFGPGTRLTVL.

The rearrangement links TRBV2 to TRBJ1-2, with TRBD1 matching 8 bases. The V and J ends lost 6 bases and 7 bases, in that order; junction bases with no gene match: 10. There are 14 residues in the CDR3. Germline loops: CDR1 SNHLY, CDR2 FYNNEI. CDR3 sequence reads: CASSSSDREAGYTF. Here the CDR3 DNA reads TGTGCCAGCAGCAGTTCGGACAGGGAAGCTGGCTACACCTTC.

The V call is TRBV28, the J call TRBJ1-4; TRBD1 matches 7 bases. The CDR3 has 15 amino acids. V was clipped by 5 bases and J by 3 bases; unmatched bases: 6. CDR1 and CDR2 from the germline V gene are MDHEN and SYDVKM. The CDR3 coding sequence is TGTGCCAGCAGTATGAGGGACAGAGCTAATGAAAAACTGTTTTTT. Encoded protein: CASSMRDRANEKLFF.

The chain combines TRBV7-8 with TRBJ1-2; D perhaps matches TRBD1 (5 bases). Germline lookup yields CDR1 SGHVS and CDR2 FQNEAQ. The CDR3 is 13 residues long. The V end was cut by 0 bases, the J end by 5 bases, with 7 bases between. The CDR3 loop reads CASSLAGEYGYTF. The DNA of the CDR3 is TGTGCCAGCAGCTTAGCAGGGGAATATGGCTACACCTTC.

This chain uses TRBV5-1 with TRBJ1-1, with a tentative D call TRBD1 (6 bases). Trimming took 2 bases from V and 4 from J, leaving 12 bases between them. The CDR3 is 14 amino acids. Germline assignment: CDR1 SGHRS and CDR2 YFSETQ. The CDR3 DNA follows: TGCGCCAGCAGCTTAAACAGGGTAGGCACTGAAGCTTTCTTT. Translating gives CASSLNRVGTEAFF.